This T cell receptor beta chain stems from a study of siplizumab effects on memory and regulatory T cells. Study-level findings and limits: The alloresponse seemed to draw substantially on naive T cells, which appeared more diverse than memory cells. Treg-derived clones made up an average of around 70% of mappable alloreactive CD4+ clones with siplizumab and 26.9% in controls.

This CDR3 is 17 amino acids long. CDR1 SGHAT and CDR2 FQNNGV come from the germline V gene. Trimming removed 1 base from V and 5 bases from J, with 20 bases in between. Only in-frame clones appear in the TCRdb table, and some are missing; sequencing was by immunoSEQ multiplex PCR. The sample records 90,000 to 120,000 clones, approximately 90% being singletons. As to this clone: Its antigen is as yet unknown.

Sample: Tregs sorted from blood. The sequence was collected from a human donor in good health. The chain employs TRBV11-2 and TRBJ2-5; D is possibly TRBD2 (7 bases). CDR3 in amino acids: CASSLGGLGGLTETQYF. The CDR3 region has the DNA TGTGCCAGCAGCTTAGGAGGTTTGGGGGGGCTGACGGAGACCCAGTACTTC.